Listed below are T cell receptor beta chains from one sample, sequenced in a study of blood T cells in healthy people across ages. TCRdb fed the 5' RACE reads into MiXCR, producing one record per CDR3 protein. The table includes 1.5 million to 2 million distinct CDR3 sequences, roughly 49% detected once. The sample consisted of blood. The receptors stem from a woman aged 40-49 years in good health. CDR3s include the opening cysteine and the closing phenylalanine or tryptophan. The order of the fields is clone size, J gene, V gene, D gene, CDR3 DNA, CDR3 protein. The D gene is left open where the match is weak. Where a row states a size, it is once, few, many or the class of an expanded clone; other rows omit it.

clone size: -
J gene: TRBJ2-1
V gene: TRBV12-3/TRBV12-4
D gene: -
CDR3 DNA: TGTGCCAGCAGTGTCGGGTTAAAGAATGAGCAGTTCTTC
CDR3 protein: CASSVGLKNEQFF

clone size: few
J gene: TRBJ1-2
V gene: TRBV6-2/TRBV6-3
D gene: -
CDR3 DNA: TGTGCCAGCAGTACGGACGAAGACTATGGCTACACCTTC
CDR3 protein: CASSTDEDYGYTF

clone size: -
J gene: TRBJ1-6
V gene: TRBV19
D gene: -
CDR3 DNA: TGTGCCAGTAGTACCGCAGCTTCCTATAATTCACCCCTCCACTTT
CDR3 protein: CASSTAASYNSPLHF

clone size: once
J gene: TRBJ2-7
V gene: TRBV4-2
D gene: -
CDR3 DNA: TGTGCCAGCAGCCAAGGTGCAGGGAAATACGAGCAGTACTTC
CDR3 protein: CASSQGAGKYEQYF

clone size: few
J gene: TRBJ2-5
V gene: TRBV12-3/TRBV12-4
D gene: -
CDR3 DNA: TGTGCCTCCCGGTGGAGGGGAACCTTGGAGACCCAGTACTTC
CDR3 protein: CASRWRGTLETQYF

clone size: -
J gene: TRBJ2-1
V gene: TRBV3-1
D gene: TRBD2
CDR3 DNA: TGTGCCAGCAGCCCCGAATGGCCTAGCGGTAAAGAGACCCAGTTCTTC
CDR3 protein: CASSPEWPSGKETQFF

clone size: -
J gene: TRBJ2-3
V gene: TRBV15
D gene: -
CDR3 DNA: TGTGCCACCGGGGGAGATACGCAGTATTTT
CDR3 protein: CATGGDTQYF

clone size: few
J gene: TRBJ1-2
V gene: TRBV6-2/TRBV6-3
D gene: -
CDR3 DNA: TGTGCCAGCAGTTACTCATTCTTCTATGGCTACACCTTC
CDR3 protein: CASSYSFFYGYTF

clone size: once
J gene: TRBJ1-2
V gene: TRBV7-8
D gene: -
CDR3 DNA: TGTGCCAGCAGCACGGGGGAATCATATGGCTACACCTTC
CDR3 protein: CASSTGESYGYTF

clone size: -
J gene: TRBJ2-5
V gene: TRBV5-4
D gene: TRBD2
CDR3 DNA: TGTGCCAGCAGATCGACTAGCGGGGGGCCGTACCAAGAGACCCAGTACTTC
CDR3 protein: CASRSTSGGPYQETQYF

clone size: -
J gene: TRBJ2-3
V gene: TRBV5-1
D gene: -
CDR3 DNA: TGCGCCAGCAGACTGGGAGGATCAGATACGCAGTATTTT
CDR3 protein: CASRLGGSDTQYF

clone size: -
J gene: TRBJ2-1
V gene: TRBV11-2
D gene: -
CDR3 DNA: TGTGCCAGCAGCTTATCAACAGTAAATGAGCAGTTCTTC
CDR3 protein: CASSLSTVNEQFF

clone size: few
J gene: TRBJ2-1
V gene: TRBV7-8
D gene: -
CDR3 DNA: TGTGCCAGCAGCTTAGCGTCGAGCGGACTCTACAATGAGCAGTTCTTC
CDR3 protein: CASSLASSGLYNEQFF

clone size: -
J gene: TRBJ2-4
V gene: TRBV5-1
D gene: -
CDR3 DNA: TGCGCCAGCAGCTTAACACCCGGGACCCCAGGGAACATTCAGTACTTC
CDR3 protein: CASSLTPGTPGNIQYF

clone size: -
J gene: TRBJ2-7
V gene: TRBV10-1
D gene: -
CDR3 DNA: TGCGCCAGCAGTGGAACCAGCGGGCTCTCCTACGAGCAGTACTTC
CDR3 protein: CASSGTSGLSYEQYF

clone size: -
J gene: TRBJ2-5
V gene: TRBV4-3
D gene: -
CDR3 DNA: TGCGCCAGCAGCCAGTGGGAGACAGCCGCAGAGACCCAGTACTTC
CDR3 protein: CASSQWETAAETQYF

clone size: -
J gene: TRBJ2-3
V gene: TRBV5-1
D gene: -
CDR3 DNA: TGCGCCAGCAGCTTATGGAAAATCGGACCTCGCGGGGCAGATACGCAGTATTTT
CDR3 protein: CASSLWKIGPRGADTQYF

clone size: once
J gene: TRBJ2-1
V gene: TRBV7-9
D gene: -
CDR3 DNA: TGTGCCAGCAGCTACCGGGACCCCTTGTATGAGCAGTTCTTC
CDR3 protein: CASSYRDPLYEQFF

clone size: once
J gene: TRBJ2-3
V gene: TRBV5-1
D gene: TRBD2
CDR3 DNA: TGCGCCAGCAGCCACGGGTTGCGGGGGAGCCCTTCCACAGATACGCAGTATTTT
CDR3 protein: CASSHGLRGSPSTDTQYF

clone size: -
J gene: TRBJ2-7
V gene: TRBV6-1
D gene: -
CDR3 DNA: TGTGCCAGCACTGGAGTACATCGGGGTGCAAACTACGAGCAGTACTTC
CDR3 protein: CASTGVHRGANYEQYF

clone size: few
J gene: TRBJ2-7
V gene: TRBV7-2
D gene: TRBD2
CDR3 DNA: TGTGCCAGCAGCTCCGCGAGACTAGCGGGCAACTACGAGCAGTACTTC
CDR3 protein: CASSSARLAGNYEQYF

clone size: -
J gene: TRBJ2-5
V gene: TRBV4-2
D gene: TRBD2
CDR3 DNA: TGTGCCAGCAGCCAAGGGACTAGCGGGGGGGCCTTTGGAGAGACCCAGTACTTC
CDR3 protein: CASSQGTSGGAFGETQYF

clone size: few
J gene: TRBJ2-5
V gene: TRBV28
D gene: TRBD2
CDR3 DNA: TGTGCCAGCATAGCTAGCGGGAGGGCGGCCCAGTACTTC
CDR3 protein: CASIASGRAAQYF

clone size: -
J gene: TRBJ1-6
V gene: TRBV20-1
D gene: TRBD1
CDR3 DNA: TGCAGTGCTAGACCCTTCGGACAGGGGTATAATTCACCCCTCCACTTT
CDR3 protein: CSARPFGQGYNSPLHF